This T cell receptor (beta chain) is from a study of type 1 and type 2 diabetes patients. The PCR template was genomic DNA. Amplification of the beta chain CDR3 used 30 forward and 13 reverse multiplex primers. One entry per CDR3 protein, called by TCRdb with MiXCR from the multiplex PCR reads. Among fewer than 300,000 distinct CDR3 sequences listed, roughly 48% were seen once. The CDR3 totals 14 residues. V gave up 6 bases and J gave up 4 bases, with 15 bases separating them. Germline lookup yields CDR1 MNHEY and CDR2 SMNVEV (reference sequence). V gene TRBV27 combines with J gene TRBJ1-1; D call uncertain. Source material: peripheral blood mononuclear cells (PBMCs). This clonotype was obtained from a man aged 18 to 29 with type 2 diabetes. CDR3 sequence reads: CASSQFVRSTEAFF. The CDR3 nucleotides read TGTGCCAGCAGCCAATTCGTTAGAAGCACTGAAGCTTTCTTT.